Below are 32 T cell receptor beta chains sequenced from a single sample in a study of blood T cell repertoires in COVID-19. Measured with immunoSEQ multiplex PCR; TCRdb has only the in-frame clones, and not every one. The top ten hold 1.3% of the sample, which has some 380,000 clones, around 87% seen once. Sequencing was performed on PBMCs or T cells enriched from blood (not recorded which). Receptor source: a young man who had recovered from COVID-19.

This CDR3 is CASSQGPDRGYNTEAFF. CDR3 nucleotide sequence: TGCGCCAGCAGCCAAGGCCCTGACAGGGGGTACAACACTGAAGCTTTCTTT. This chain links TRBV4-1 with TRBJ1-1, with 9 bases matching TRBD1. After removal of 1 base from V and 2 bases from J, the junction contained 8 bases not matched to a gene. The CDR3 is 17 residues long. Germline values: CDR1 MGHRA, CDR2 YSYEKL.

The V and J genes are TRBV9 and TRBJ1-6; possibly TRBD1 for D (6 bases). Trimming removed 3 bases from V and 10 bases from J, with 11 bases in between. Germline-derived CDR1 and CDR2 are SGDLS and YYNGEE. The CDR3 covers 13 residues. The CDR3 bases are TGTGCCAGCAGCGCCCCAGGGGAATCACCCCTCCACTTT. Translating gives CASSAPGESPLHF.

V and J are TRBV4-1 and TRBJ2-2; 11 bases match TRBD2. The germline CDR1 and CDR2 sequences are MGHRA and YSYEKL. The CDR3 loop spans 18 amino acids. The V gene end was trimmed by 4 bases and the J gene end by 0 bases; junction bases not matched to a gene: 7. CDR3 DNA sequence: TGCGCCAGCAGCCGGATGGGGACTAGCGGATCGAACACCGGGGAGCTGTTTTTT. Translation gives CASSRMGTSGSNTGELFF.

The gene calls are TRBV7-2 and TRBJ1-2; 9 bases agree with TRBD1. Germline V gene lookup returns CDR1 SGHTA and CDR2 FQGNSA. V dropped 0 bases and J dropped 7; count of bases not matched to a gene: 6. This CDR3 is built from 15 residues. CDR3 amino acids: CASSLAPGQGPGYTF. CDR3 sequence (DNA): TGTGCCAGCAGCTTAGCCCCGGGACAGGGCCCTGGCTACACCTTC.

The chain links TRBV3-1 (or the pseudogene TRBV3-2) to TRBJ2-1, with 7 bases fitting TRBD1. Unmatched junction bases numbered 5, after V lost 1 base and J lost 8 bases. Germline V gives CDR1 LGHDT, CDR2 YNNKEL (reference sequence). The CDR3 runs 14 residues. The DNA for the CDR3 is TGTGCCAGCAGCCAAGTAGACAGGGATGATGAGCAGTTCTTC. Its translation: CASSQVDRDDEQFF.

The chain joins TRBV9 to TRBJ2-5, with D possibly matching TRBD2 (6 bases). This CDR3 region has 14 residues. The V gene lost 3 bases and the J gene lost 5 bases, with 14 bases spanning the gap. The germline CDR1 and CDR2 sequences are SGDLS and YYNGEE. CDR3 in amino acids: CASSATGAVETQYF. The CDR3 DNA is TGTGCCAGCAGCGCAACGGGAGCAGTTGAGACCCAGTACTTC.

The chain joins TRBV18 to TRBJ1-5, with D possibly being TRBD1 (6 bases). Germline CDR1 and CDR2: KGHSH and LQKENI. The V end was cut by 3 bases, the J end by 3 bases, with 6 bases between. This CDR3 has 13 residues. CDR3 in amino acids: CASSPGANQPQHF. The CDR3 DNA is TGTGCCAGCTCACCGGGGGCCAATCAGCCCCAGCATTTT.

V and J are TRBV5-4 and TRBJ1-4; 8 bases agree with TRBD1. The germline V gene has CDR1 SGHNT and CDR2 YYREEE (reference sequence). The CDR3 spans 15 residues. Trimming took 4 bases from V and 5 from J; bases not matched to a gene: 7. The CDR3 DNA sequence: TGTGCCAGCAGCCACGGACAGGGCGGCAATGAAAAACTGTTTTTT. This sequence encodes CASSHGQGGNEKLFF.

Only one count was recorded for this clone. The V gene is TRBV5-1, the J gene TRBJ2-5, with 8 nucleotides matching TRBD2. The CDR3 is 16 residues long. Germline trimming cut 5 bases from V and 1 base from J; bases unmatched to any gene: 10. Germline V gene lookup returns CDR1 SGHRS and CDR2 YFSETQ. CDR3 region: CASSQRGGGPQETQYF. The CDR3 nucleotides read TGCGCCAGCAGTCAGAGGGGCGGGGGGCCCCAAGAGACCCAGTACTTC.

The chain links TRBV6-5 to TRBJ1-5, with D tentatively TRBD1 (6 bases). CDR1 is MNHEY, CDR2 SVGAGI, per germline. V was pared by 4 bases and J by 3 bases, with 10 bases between. This CDR3 has 14 amino acids. The CDR3 spells CASSSRTDNQPQHF. In DNA form, the CDR3 reads TGTGCCAGCAGTTCCCGGACAGACAATCAGCCCCAGCATTTT.

V and J are TRBV19 and TRBJ2-4, with 10 bases identical to TRBD1. The CDR3 has 17 residues. V shed 6 bases, J shed 0 bases, and the junction held 8 bases outside the gene matches. Germline V gene sequence: CDR1 LNHDA, CDR2 SQIVND (reference sequence). CDR3 bases: TGTGCCAGTAGGGGACAGGGGAAGACTGAAGCCAAAAACATTCAGTACTTC. This sequence encodes CASRGQGKTEAKNIQYF. The whole variable domain, remainder taken from reference TRBV19 and TRBJ2-4, is DGGITQSPKYLFRKEGQNVTLSCEQNLNHDAMYWYRQDPGQGLRLIYYSQIVNDFQKGDIAEGYSVSREKKESFPLTVTSAQKNPTAFYLCASRGQGKTEAKNIQYFGAGTRLSVL.

Comments on this clone: Mismatch with germline at one junction end may stem from a read error. Other nucleotide sequences in the sample specify the same CDR3. V usage is TRBV12-3 or TRBV12-4 and J usage is TRBJ1-2; no clear D gene. This CDR3 is built from 13 residues. The CDR3 DNA follows: TGTGCCAGCAGCTTAGACACCAACTATGGCTACACCTTC. Translation: CASSLDTNYGYTF.

The rearrangement joins TRBV6-5 to TRBJ2-7; TRBD2 is a possible D gene (6 bases). V lost 2 bases to trimming and J lost 0 bases, with 11 bases between them. The V gene's germline CDR1 is MNHEY and CDR2 SVGAGI. This CDR3 comprises 15 residues. The CDR3 DNA follows: TGTGCCAGCAGTTACCAGGGAGGTAGCTCCTACGAGCAGTACTTC. It is translated as CASSYQGGSSYEQYF.

The chain links TRBV28 to TRBJ1-4; D is perhaps TRBD1 (5 bases). Trimming shortened V by 7 bases and J by 8 bases, and 11 bases separated the two germline ends. This CDR3 is built from 12 residues. Germline V gene sequence: CDR1 MDHEN, CDR2 SYDVKM. The CDR3 DNA reads TGTGCCAGCACCACTGGGGGGGAAAAACTGTTTTTT. Protein product: CASTTGGEKLFF.

The V and J genes are TRBV5-6 and TRBJ1-4; D uncertain. The V and J ends lost 4 bases and 6 bases respectively, with 13 bases between them. The CDR3 loop spans 14 amino acids. The germline gives CDR1 SGHDT, CDR2 YYEEEE. The CDR3 region is CASSARQRDEKLFF. The CDR3 nucleotides are TGTGCCAGCAGCGCCCGGCAGAGGGATGAAAAACTGTTTTTT.

Comments on this clone: The missing conserved phenylalanine or tryptophan at the end of this CDR3 makes a read error likely. The DNA is left out, because the CDR3 cannot be placed on it with certainty; the CDR3 is given as TCRdb lists it. The chain is built from TRBV6-2 or TRBV6-3 and TRBJ1-1. Germline V gene lookup returns CDR1 MNHEY and CDR2 SVGEGT. Inclusive of both ends, the CDR3 amounts to 12 amino acids. The CDR3 loop reads CASSYSGGAVEV.

The chain joins TRBV27 to TRBJ1-2, with TRBD1 matching 8 bases. CDR3 length: 14 residues. V lost 8 bases and J lost 0; bases outside the gene matches: 5. Germline-derived CDR1 and CDR2 are MNHEY and SMNVEV (reference sequence). The CDR3, as DNA: TGTGCCAGCGGAAAACAGGGGGCTAACTATGGCTACACCTTC. Its protein product is CASGKQGANYGYTF.

The V call is TRBV5-6, the J call TRBJ2-6; 7 bases align to TRBD1. V shed 4 bases, J shed 0 bases, and the junction held 4 bases outside the gene matches. Germline assignment: CDR1 SGHDT and CDR2 YYEEEE. The CDR3 covers 16 residues. The CDR3 DNA reads as TGTGCCAGCAGCACGACAGGGTCCTCTGGGGCCAACGTCCTGACTTTC. Amino acid sequence: CASSTTGSSGANVLTF.

V gene TRBV7-3 combines with J gene TRBJ2-5; TRBD1 is a possible D gene (5 bases). V lost 5 bases, J lost 4 bases, and 8 bases lay in between. The germline gives CDR1 SGHTA, CDR2 FQGTGA. CDR3 length: 12 amino acids. The CDR3 sequence: CASSVDRETQYF. The CDR3 coding sequence is TGTGCCAGCAGCGTAGACAGAGAGACCCAGTACTTC.

V is TRBV5-4 and J is TRBJ2-1; 10 bases line up with TRBD2. The germline V gene has CDR1 SGHNT and CDR2 YYREEE (reference sequence). The CDR3 covers 16 residues. V dropped 0 bases and J dropped 6; count of bases not matched to a gene: 6. The CDR3: CASSLEGLAQINEQFF. The CDR3 DNA reads as TGTGCCAGCAGCTTGGAGGGACTAGCGCAAATCAATGAGCAGTTCTTC. Combining the CDR3 with reference TRBV5-4 and TRBJ2-1 gives the whole variable domain ETGVTQSPTHLIKTRGQQVTLRCSSQSGHNTVSWYQQALGQGPQFIFQYYREEENGRGNFPPRFSGLQFPNYSSELNVNALELDDSALYLCASSLEGLAQINEQFFGPGTRLTVL.

The chain couples TRBV4-2 to TRBJ2-1; 10 bases line up with TRBD2. The germline V gene encodes CDR1 LGHNA and CDR2 YNFKEQ. The trim removed 0 bases at V and 2 bases at J, leaving 4 bases unmatched. The CDR3 spans 17 residues. The DNA for the CDR3 is TGTGCCAGCAGCCAAGAGCCTCTAGCGGGGGCCTACAATGAGCAGTTCTTC. Protein sequence: CASSQEPLAGAYNEQFF.

The V and J genes are TRBV19 and TRBJ1-6; TRBD1 might be the D (5 bases). Germline loops: CDR1 LNHDA, CDR2 SQIVND (reference sequence). The CDR3 is 15 amino acids. V lost 3 bases, J lost 7 bases, and 13 bases lay in between. CDR3: CASSIRVGENSPLHF. The DNA for the CDR3 is TGTGCCAGTAGTATTCGGGTAGGGGAAAATTCACCCCTCCACTTT.

This rearrangement joins TRBV7-3 to TRBJ2-1; 14 positions match TRBD2. The CDR3 covers 19 residues. From germline, CDR1 is SGHTA and CDR2 FQGTGA. J gave up 2 bases and V 0 bases, and 6 bases lay outside the gene matches. The CDR3 nucleotides are TGTGCCAGCAGCTTAACCGGAGGACTAGCGGGGGGTCCCTACAATGAGCAGTTCTTC. It encodes CASSLTGGLAGGPYNEQFF. Together with reference TRBV7-3 and TRBJ2-1, the CDR3 gives the full variable domain: GAGVSQTPSNKVTEKGKYVELRCDPISGHTALYWYRQSLGQGPEFLIYFQGTGAADDSGLPNDRFFAVRPEGSVSTLKIQRTERGDSAVYLCASSLTGGLAGGPYNEQFFGPGTRLTVL.

The chain recombines TRBV6-5 with TRBJ1-3; no definite D call. Between the trimmed V and J ends, which lost 7 bases and 0 bases, there was a span of 10 bases. The CDR3 spans 14 residues. In germline, CDR1 is MNHEY, CDR2 SVGAGI. DNA of the CDR3: TGTGCCAGCACAGGTGCCCTCTCTGGAAACACCATATATTTT. It encodes CASTGALSGNTIYF.

The chain carries TRBV3-1 (or the pseudogene TRBV3-2) and TRBJ1-3; D is uncertain. V lost 7 bases, J lost 4 bases, and 11 bases lay in between. Germline lookup yields CDR1 LGHDT and CDR2 YNNKEL (reference sequence). The CDR3 sequence is 13 residues long. The CDR3 bases are TGTGCCAGCAAACCCGAGGGAGGAAACACCATATATTTT. Translating it yields CASKPEGGNTIYF.

V is TRBV4-1 and J is TRBJ2-7, with TRBD1 identical over 7 bases. Germline CDR1 is MGHRA and CDR2 is YSYEKL. The CDR3 extends over 14 amino acids. Losses at the gene ends were 3 bases for V and 5 bases for J; bases not matched to a gene: 7. CDR3 sequence reads: CASSQPGQANEQYF. The DNA for the CDR3 is TGCGCCAGCAGCCAGCCTGGACAGGCCAACGAGCAGTACTTC.

This chain joins TRBV15 and TRBJ1-4; TRBD1 matches at 8 bases. This CDR3 is 17 amino acids long. Germline values: CDR1 LNHNV, CDR2 YYDKDF (reference sequence). With V trimmed by 1 base and J by 4 bases, 8 bases remained unmatched. The CDR3 DNA sequence: TGTGCCACCAGCAGAGCAGAGACAGGGGCCTTTAATGAAAAACTGTTTTTT. It is translated as CATSRAETGAFNEKLFF.

The rearrangement links TRBV5-4 to TRBJ2-2; the match to TRBD1 covers 11 bases. The CDR3 length is 17 residues. Per the germline V gene, CDR1 is SGHNT and CDR2 is YYREEE (reference sequence). V lost 6 bases to trimming and J lost 5 bases; unmatched junction nucleotides: 12. The CDR3, as DNA: TGTGCCAGCACCGGACAGGGGGCAAGAAAGAGGACCGGGGAGCTGTTTTTT. Its protein is CASTGQGARKRTGELFF.

This sequence joins TRBV18 and TRBJ2-5; D ambiguous. CDR1 and CDR2 (germline): KGHSH, LQKENI. Trimming shortened V by 4 bases and J by 2 bases, and 5 bases separated the two germline ends. The CDR3 has 12 amino acids. For the CDR3, the DNA is TGTGCCAGCTCACTCTCTCAAGAGACCCAGTACTTC. Its translation: CASSLSQETQYF.

The CDR3 DNA reads TGTGCCAGCAGCGTAGGATGGGGAGAGAACTATGGCTACACCTTC. Translation gives CASSVGWGENYGYTF. The genes are TRBV9 and TRBJ1-2; D uncertain. This CDR3 has 15 residues. Trimming left V 0 bases short and J 2 bases short, with 11 bases between. Germline CDR1 and CDR2: SGDLS and YYNGEE.

This clone was observed once. The chain links TRBV5-1 to TRBJ1-1, with a weak D call TRBD1 (6 bases). In germline, CDR1 is SGHRS, CDR2 YFSETQ. The CDR3 length is 15 residues. V gave up 4 bases and J gave up 4 bases, with 17 bases separating them. DNA of the CDR3: TGCGCCAGCAGCCCAATCGTGGGGGCAGGCACTGAAGCTTTCTTT. This codes for CASSPIVGAGTEAFF. The whole variable domain, filled in from reference TRBV5-1 and TRBJ1-1, reads KAGVTQTPRYLIKTRGQQVTLSCSPISGHRSVSWYQQTPGQGLQFLFEYFSETQRNKGNFPGRFSGRQFSNSRSEMNVSTLELGDSALYLCASSPIVGAGTEAFFGQGTRLTVV.

This clone was picked up one time. This chain joins TRBV7-8 and TRBJ1-1; D unclear. CDR3 length: 15 residues. Germline V gene lookup returns CDR1 SGHVS and CDR2 FQNEAQ. V lost 5 bases, J lost 1 base, and 14 bases lay in between. Here the CDR3 reads CASSLLGLGNTEAFF. CDR3 sequence (DNA): TGTGCCAGCAGCCTCCTGGGCTTGGGGAACACTGAAGCTTTCTTT.